Below, one T cell receptor beta chain is given with its context. The antigen it binds to is not known. No much larger clonotype is one base removed from it; base qualities were not supplied. For sequencing of the TCRbeta CDR3 region, genomic DNA was extracted from the sorted cells. TCRbeta CDR3 regions were sequenced using the immunoSEQ Assay. Sourced from immuneACCESS, this table was stored by TCRdb with only in-frame sequences that have V and J called. A share of the clones is absent; for the studies checked, an unresolved V gene accounts for under half, and the remainder has no known explanation. This sample comprises 50,000 to 75,000 clones, 86% of them detected only once. 0.55% of the sample comes from the top ten. This record comes from a study of OX40 agonist ivuxolimab in advanced cancers. As for the study more broadly: Ivuxolimab was an agonistic, fully human IgG2 monoclonal antibody directed against OX40 (CD134), a costimulatory receptor. Intravenous ivuxolimab was administered to patients every 2 weeks at six dose levels: 0.01, 0.1, 0.3, 1.5, 3 and 10 mg/kg. Among the 52 dose-escalation patients, some 19 had hepatocellular carcinoma, around 15 melanoma, 9 renal cell carcinoma and 9 head and neck cancer. The dose-escalation cohort was around 84% male with a mean age of approximately 59 years, ranging from roughly 20 to 80. Prior anti-PD-1, anti-PD-L1 or anti-CTLA-4 therapy was permitted, and approximately 42% of dose-escalation patients had received checkpoint inhibitors. Partial responses were achieved by three dose-escalation patients, of whom one had hepatocellular carcinoma and two had cutaneous melanoma. The point of sequencing TCRbeta in the periphery was to test whether ivuxolimab changed TCR sequence diversity and drove clonal T-cell expansion. The monotherapy dose-escalation portion (N ≈ 52 patients) of the phase I ivuxolimab trial is reported in the paper.

The trial excluded patients who had a history of autoimmune disease or were on systemic immunosuppression. Peripheral blood for TCR sequencing was collected from all dose cohorts at baseline, on cycle 4 day 1, and on cycle 7 day 1. Samples were obtained from an open-label, multicenter, first-in-human phase I dose-escalation trial of ivuxolimab. Adults with locally advanced or metastatic melanoma, renal cell, hepatocellular, or head and neck squamous cell carcinoma were enrolled in the trial. CD4+ and CD8+ T cells were sorted separately from peripheral blood before TCR sequencing. What the work shows at the level of the full study, not this receptor alone: On average, CD8+ T cells showed more expanded clones than CD4+ T cells after ivuxolimab. Low levels of normalized T-cell clonal expansion were also seen in some patients who did not respond. At doses of 0.1 to 3.0 mg/kg, clonal expansion of both CD4+ and CD8+ T cells in blood was seen between baseline and week 6. Antigen specificity was not determined for the clonally expanded peripheral T cells. In partial responders in the 0.1-3.0 mg/kg groups, normalized peripheral clonal expansion was found to be among the lowest, especially among CD8+ T cells.

According to the germline V gene, CDR1 reads KGHSH and CDR2 reads LQKENI. From cysteine to phenylalanine, the CDR3 is 14 amino acids long. Only the CDR3 region is kept as DNA, spanning 42 bases read in frame from base 1. Trimming removed 6 bases from V and 6 bases from J; the gene matches leave 7 bases unexplained. The chain is assembled from TRBV18 and TRBJ2-4; 8 nucleotides in the junction match TRBD1. This clonotype originated in an adult with an advanced solid tumor such as melanoma, head and neck, liver or kidney cancer. The material was CD4+ or CD8+ T cells sorted from blood, obtained in a trial of the OX40 agonist ivuxolimab. The nucleotides are TGTGCCAGCTCGCCCAGGGGGCGTGGAAACATTCAGTACTTC. The translation is CASSPRGRGNIQYF. With the portions outside the CDR3 filled from the reference TRBV18 and TRBJ2-4 genes, the complete variable region becomes NAGVMQNPRHLVRRRGQEARLRCSPMKGHSHVYWYRQLPEEGLKFMVYLQKENIIDESGMPKERFSAEFPKEGPSILRIQQVVRGDSAAYFCASSPRGRGNIQYFGAGTRLSVL.